A selection of T cell receptor beta chains follows, all from one sample in a study of OX40 agonist ivuxolimab in advanced cancers. Method: immunoSEQ multiplex PCR; TCRdb's copy keeps in-frame clones and lacks some. Of 15,000 to 20,000 clones listed, about 88% are singletons. Sequences were derived from CD4+ or CD8+ T cells sorted from blood, sampled in a trial of the OX40 agonist ivuxolimab. Source of these receptors: an adult with an advanced solid tumor such as melanoma, head and neck, liver or kidney cancer. CDR3s leave out the opening cysteine and the closing phenylalanine or tryptophan.

>TRBV7-2|13
ASSLSPGQAYGYT
>TRBV29-1|13
SVWGGRRANYGYT
>TRBV5-1|11
ASSLEQIYGYT
>TRBV30|9
AWSLREKLF
>TRBV10-1|15
ASSGLAGVPNSLEQY
>TRBV11-2|14
ASSPQTSGARETQY
>TRBV14|12
ASSPSAGTTEAF
>TRBV5-6|12
ASSLEGQSYGYT
>TRBV5-7|13
ASSPTCSGRYEQY
>TRBV2|15
ASRWGTGQGSGNTIY
>TRBV11-2|12
ASSQQTGAPEQY
>TRBV6-5|13
ASSFDGSGANVLT
>TRBV6-5|13
ASSSPTGGPYGYT
>TRBV5-1|12
ASNYASGPSEAF
>TRBV5-4|14
ASSEDRGRGVGKLF
>TRBV19|14
ASSIAGTGKGTEAF
>TRBV15|13
ATSRGSSSYNEQF
>TRBV4-2|14
ASSPGLAGGEDTQY
>TRBV10-2|12
ASSPGQDNSPLH
>TRBV2|11
ASRSRVQETQY
>TRBV11-2|13
ASREGSGGSHTQY
>TRBV10-3|15
AISDFFGDGEGYEQY
>TRBV5-4|11
ASSLDSTDTQY
>TRBV4-1|13
ASSQEKISRETQY
>TRBV28|15
ASSPTRLAGVLETQY
>TRBV11-2|15
ASSVGLAGRRYNEQF
>TRBV5-6|13
ASSPRQGTNYGYT
>TRBV19|12
ASSVNRGETEAF
>TRBV7-8|12
ASSSPAGGYEQY
>TRBV7-9|13
ASSHRDSNTGELF
>TRBV2|13
ASSVEGANTGELF
>TRBV7-2|13
ASSRTGTGPYEQY
>TRBV19|12
ATKLGVVTGELF
>TRBV5-1|12
ASSLAGSQYEQY
>TRBV27|14
ASSKRPAGLAYEQY
>TRBV19|13
ASSIAAGGPYEQY
>TRBV5-4|13
ASSRWTDTTDTQY
>TRBV6-1|13
ASRGWTGANTEAF
>TRBV19|13
ASSIDGTGGYEQY